The TCR beta chain described here comes from a study of regulatory T cells in long-lasting Graves disease. Construction of the TCR beta libraries employed iRepertoire HTBI primers in conjunction with Arm-PCR of CDR3 regions. As originally analysed: Some 57 TRBV and about 14 TRBJ segments were identified across samples. TCRdb re-analysed the multiplex PCR reads in MiXCR, keeping a single row per CDR3 protein. TCRdb's processing, not the study's, gives the V and J calls here. The repertoire holds around 340,000 distinct CDR3 sequences, with 15% to 20% as singletons. Time point reported: persistent/refractory GD, antithyroid drugs over 5 years with positive TRAb. PBMC-extracted RNA yielded the TCR library. Collection of peripheral blood (about 10 milliliters) was done using EDTA tubes. This clonotype was seen at least ten times. What it binds is unknown. Overall study results and limits: Persistent Graves' patients showed a TCR diversity that was lower than that of newly diagnosed ones. The analysis examined peripheral blood only and excluded thyroid tissue.

This TCR was sampled from a female donor with Graves disease. The specimen comprised peripheral blood mononuclear cells (PBMCs), sampled when the disease was refractory, from a patient treated with antithyroid drugs.

The chain's CDR3 is CASSGPTIEQYF. As DNA, the CDR3 is TGTGCCAGCAGTGGCCCGACCATCGAGCAGTACTTC. The rearrangement uses TRBV28 and TRBJ2-7, with D unclear. Germline CDR1 and CDR2: MDHEN and SYDVKM. This CDR3 spans 12 amino acids. V was pared by 5 bases and J by 6 bases, with 11 bases between.